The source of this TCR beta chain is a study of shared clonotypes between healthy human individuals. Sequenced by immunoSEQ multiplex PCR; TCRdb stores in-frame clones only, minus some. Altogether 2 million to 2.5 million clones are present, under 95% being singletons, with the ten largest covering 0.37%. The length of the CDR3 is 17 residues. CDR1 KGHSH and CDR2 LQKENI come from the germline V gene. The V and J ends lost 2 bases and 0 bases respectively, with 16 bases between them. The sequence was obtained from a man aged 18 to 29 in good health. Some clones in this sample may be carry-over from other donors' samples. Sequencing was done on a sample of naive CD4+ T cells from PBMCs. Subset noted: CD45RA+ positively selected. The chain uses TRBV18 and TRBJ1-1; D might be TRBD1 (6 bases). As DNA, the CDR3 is TGTGCCAGCTCACCATTTTTGGACAGCACTATGAACACTGAAGCTTTCTTT. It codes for CASSPFLDSTMNTEAFF. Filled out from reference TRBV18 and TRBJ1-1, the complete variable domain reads NAGVMQNPRHLVRRRGQEARLRCSPMKGHSHVYWYRQLPEEGLKFMVYLQKENIIDESGMPKERFSAEFPKEGPSILRIQQVVRGDSAAYFCASSPFLDSTMNTEAFFGQGTRLTVV.